Listed below are T cell receptor beta chains from one sample, sequenced in a study of spatial heterogeneity in lung cancer. TCRdb re-called the 5' RACE reads with MiXCR, one entry per CDR3 protein. The table includes about 38,000 distinct CDR3 sequences, 5.2% detected once. The material was PBMCs, obtained at surgery. All receptors derive from a female donor with early-stage non-small cell lung cancer. Each CDR3 is given with its conserved first and last residue. D genes are given only for firm matches. Rows may omit the clone size; those that give it use once, few, many or a size class.

many	NA	TRBV4-3	TRBJ1-1	CASSPDLQGGTEAFF	TGCGCCAGCAGCCCTGATCTGCAGGGAGGGACTGAAGCTTTCTTT
many	NA	TRBV4-3	TRBJ1-2	CASSQLWAGSYGYTF	TGCGCCAGCAGCCAACTCTGGGCAGGGTCCTATGGCTACACCTTC
medium-sized	TRBD1	TRBV7-3	TRBJ2-7	CASSSTGGWYEQYF	TGTGCCAGCAGCTCGACAGGGGGCTGGTACGAGCAGTACTTC
many	TRBD1	TRBV9	TRBJ1-6	CASSNRQGKSPLHF	TGTGCCAGCTCGAATCGACAGGGAAAGTCACCCCTCCACTTT
many	NA	TRBV25-1	TRBJ1-1	CASSRGGDTEAFF	TGTGCCAGCAGCCGAGGGGGTGACACTGAAGCTTTCTTT
many	TRBD2	TRBV7-9	TRBJ2-1	CASRISGVSYNEQFF	TGTGCCAGCAGGATAAGCGGGGTGTCCTACAATGAGCAGTTCTTC
NA	NA	TRBV2	TRBJ2-3	CASSGGLPSTDTQYF	TGTGCCAGCAGTGGGGGACTTCCTAGCACAGATACGCAGTATTTT
many	NA	TRBV10-3	TRBJ1-1	CAIGDRANTEAFF	TGTGCCATCGGTGACAGAGCGAACACTGAAGCTTTCTTT
many	TRBD1	TRBV12-3/TRBV12-4	TRBJ1-5	CASSSSSGRQGRSNQPQHF	TGTGCCAGCAGCTCTTCCTCCGGGAGACAGGGCAGGAGCAATCAGCCCCAGCATTTT
many	NA	TRBV20-1	TRBJ2-3	CSAHRSPTDTQYF	TGCAGTGCTCACCGATCCCCCACAGATACGCAGTATTTT
many	TRBD1	TRBV10-2	TRBJ1-5	CASTPGQAAQPQHF	TGCGCCAGCACCCCAGGACAGGCCGCCCAGCCCCAGCATTTT
many	NA	TRBV28	TRBJ1-4	CASSLSGLNEKLFF	TGTGCCAGCAGTTTGTCCGGACTTAATGAAAAACTGTTTTTT
many	TRBD1	TRBV30	TRBJ1-5	CAWSARTGLQPQHF	TGTGCCTGGAGCGCCCGGACAGGGCTGCAGCCCCAGCATTTT
many	TRBD2	TRBV7-2	TRBJ2-1	CASSSGTSLPQFF	TGTGCCAGCAGCTCCGGGACTAGTCTCCCGCAGTTCTTC
many	NA	TRBV12-3/TRBV12-4	TRBJ1-1	CASSFTVLNTEAFF	TGTGCCAGCAGTTTCACGGTATTGAACACTGAAGCTTTCTTT
many	NA	TRBV7-9	TRBJ2-2	CASTRGLRTGELFF	TGTGCCAGCACGCGCGGTTTACGGACCGGGGAGCTGTTTTTT
many	NA	TRBV5-1	TRBJ2-3	CASSTRWEGTDTQYF	TGCGCCAGCAGTACCCGGTGGGAAGGGACAGATACGCAGTATTTT
NA	TRBD1	TRBV6-6	TRBJ1-5	CASNPIPGQRNQPQHF	TGTGCCAGCAACCCAATCCCGGGACAGAGAAATCAGCCCCAGCATTTT
NA	TRBD2	TRBV9	TRBJ2-1	CASSTRLAGEYNEQFF	TGTGCCAGCAGCACACGACTAGCGGGGGAATACAATGAGCAGTTCTTC
NA	TRBD2	TRBV6-2/TRBV6-3	TRBJ2-3	CASRLRTSGGSTDTQYF	TGTGCCAGCAGACTGAGGACTAGCGGGGGCAGCACAGATACGCAGTATTTT
NA	NA	TRBV19	TRBJ2-3	CASSIAGFGTDTQYF	TGTGCCAGTAGTATAGCAGGGTTTGGCACAGATACGCAGTATTTT
many	NA	TRBV11-3	TRBJ2-3	CASSWSGGPGDTQYF	TGTGCCAGCAGCTGGTCAGGGGGGCCGGGGGATACGCAGTATTTT
many	TRBD1	TRBV29-1	TRBJ2-7	CSVGDRVSLYEQYF	TGCAGCGTTGGGGACAGGGTATCTCTCTACGAGCAGTACTTC
many	NA	TRBV5-1	TRBJ2-7	CASSLSAGSYEQYF	TGCGCCAGCAGCTTATCGGCAGGTTCCTACGAGCAGTACTTC
many	NA	TRBV11-2	TRBJ2-3	CASSLEDSRTGDTQYF	TGTGCCAGCAGCTTGGAGGACAGCCGAACCGGCGATACGCAGTATTTT
NA	NA	TRBV5-1	TRBJ1-3	CASSLAGRSSGNTIYF	TGCGCCAGCAGCTTGGCAGGAAGGAGCTCTGGAAACACCATATATTTT
many	NA	TRBV11-2	TRBJ2-1	CASSSRALSSYNEQFF	TGTGCCAGCAGCTCGCGGGCCTTATCCTCCTACAATGAGCAGTTCTTC
many	NA	TRBV25-1	TRBJ1-3	CASARGSYGNTIYF	TGTGCCAGCGCCAGGGGTTCGTATGGAAACACCATATATTTT
many	NA	TRBV3-1	TRBJ1-2	CASSQGEGNGYTF	TGTGCCAGCAGCCAAGGGGAGGGAAATGGCTACACCTTC
many	NA	TRBV9	TRBJ1-2	CASSVESAGLRGYTF	TGTGCCAGCAGCGTAGAAAGTGCAGGGTTGCGTGGCTACACCTTC
many	NA	TRBV20-1	TRBJ2-7	CSAIRGASSYEQYF	TGCAGTGCAATACGGGGGGCCTCCTCCTACGAGCAGTACTTC
many	NA	TRBV9	TRBJ2-7	CASSVDPDGAYEQYF	TGTGCCAGCAGCGTCGACCCGGACGGAGCCTACGAGCAGTACTTC
many	TRBD2	TRBV7-9	TRBJ2-5	CASSRMPGLRQETQYF	TGTGCCAGCAGCCGTATGCCGGGACTACGGCAAGAGACCCAGTACTTC
many	TRBD1	TRBV24-1	TRBJ2-1	CATSDPDSGTGTYNEQFF	TGTGCCACCAGTGACCCTGACTCCGGGACAGGGACCTACAATGAGCAGTTCTTC
NA	NA	TRBV15	TRBJ1-1	CATSRDRAPNTEAFF	TGTGCCACCAGCAGAGATCGGGCACCGAACACTGAAGCTTTCTTT
many	NA	TRBV7-3	TRBJ1-6	CASSLVDSYNSPLHF	TGTGCCAGCAGCTTAGTTGACAGCTATAATTCACCCCTCCACTTT
NA	TRBD1	TRBV6-5	TRBJ1-1	CASSYSGQGTANTEAFF	TGTGCCAGCAGTTACTCAGGACAGGGGACGGCGAACACTGAAGCTTTCTTT
many	TRBD1	TRBV29-1	TRBJ2-1	CSPWDRYNEQFF	TGCAGCCCTTGGGACAGATACAATGAGCAGTTCTTC
many	NA	TRBV29-1	TRBJ1-1	CSVEYFFNTEAFF	TGCAGCGTTGAGTACTTCTTTAACACTGAAGCTTTCTTT
NA	NA	TRBV19	TRBJ1-5	CASPGCGNQPQHF	TGTGCCAGCCCAGGGTGTGGCAATCAGCCCCAGCATTTT
NA	NA	TRBV20-1	TRBJ2-3	CSAPKSTDTQYF	TGCAGTGCCCCGAAGAGCACAGATACGCAGTATTTT
NA	NA	TRBV5-1	TRBJ2-7	CASSLDPGGPYEQYF	TGCGCCAGCAGCTTGGATCCAGGGGGGCCCTACGAGCAGTACTTC
many	NA	TRBV2	TRBJ2-1	CASSEAKGGSYNEQFF	TGTGCCAGCAGTGAGGCCAAGGGGGGGTCCTACAATGAGCAGTTCTTC
many	NA	TRBV9	TRBJ2-5	CASSGAGETQYF	TGTGCCAGCAGCGGGGCCGGAGAGACCCAGTACTTC
many	TRBD2	TRBV5-1	TRBJ2-3	CASSLAGGGARTDTQYF	TGCGCCAGCAGCTTGGCCGGCGGGGGGGCCCGCACAGATACGCAGTATTTT
many	TRBD1	TRBV19	TRBJ1-5	CASSIKGVGWTGGNQPQHF	TGTGCCAGTAGTATTAAGGGTGTCGGGTGGACAGGGGGCAATCAGCCCCAGCATTTT
many	NA	TRBV5-6	TRBJ2-3	CASSLSRRDTQYF	TGTGCCAGCAGCTTGAGTCGAAGAGATACGCAGTATTTT
few	NA	TRBV11-2	TRBJ1-2	CASSLDTRGYTF	TGTGCCAGCAGCTTAGACACGCGTGGCTACACCTTC
many	TRBD1	TRBV7-3	TRBJ2-2	CASSPTGTNTGELFF	TGTGCCAGCAGCCCGACAGGGACAAACACCGGGGAGCTGTTTTTT
NA	TRBD2	TRBV3-1	TRBJ2-1	CASVVAGGSVNEQFF	TGTGCCAGCGTCGTAGCGGGGGGCTCGGTCAATGAGCAGTTCTTC
few	NA	TRBV6-2/TRBV6-3	TRBJ1-1	CASSQRVVRTEAFF	TGTGCCAGCAGCCAGAGGGTCGTCAGGACTGAAGCTTTCTTT
few	TRBD2	TRBV10-3	TRBJ2-7	CAISDGRGAYEQYF	TGTGCCATCAGTGACGGGAGGGGGGCCTACGAGCAGTACTTC
NA	NA	TRBV20-1	TRBJ2-6	CSANSPLSGANVLTF	TGCAGTGCTAACTCCCCCCTCTCTGGGGCCAACGTCCTGACTTTC
many	TRBD1	TRBV12-3/TRBV12-4	TRBJ1-2	CASSGTGNNYGYTF	TGTGCCAGCAGCGGGACAGGGAATAACTATGGCTACACCTTC
many	NA	TRBV10-2	TRBJ1-2	CASSESGAGLPLANYGYTF	TGCGCCAGCAGTGAGTCGGGGGCAGGGCTCCCGTTAGCTAACTATGGCTACACCTTC
many	NA	TRBV2	TRBJ2-7	CASKSIRTGSRGEQYF	TGTGCCAGCAAATCAATACGAACTGGTAGTAGGGGTGAGCAGTACTTC
NA	NA	TRBV7-3	TRBJ2-5	CASSLNAREETQYF	TGTGCCAGCAGCTTAAATGCCAGGGAGGAGACCCAGTACTTC
many	NA	TRBV7-9	TRBJ2-3	CASSLQGADTQYF	TGTGCCAGCAGCCTACAGGGTGCAGATACGCAGTATTTT
many	NA	TRBV28	TRBJ2-6	CASRPQGDGANVLTF	TGTGCCAGCAGGCCACAGGGCGATGGGGCCAACGTCCTGACTTTC
many	TRBD1	TRBV10-3	TRBJ2-5	CAIRGTEETQYF	TGTGCCATCCGAGGGACAGAAGAGACCCAGTACTTC